This TCR beta chain was profiled in a study of T-cell reconstitution after alpha-beta-depleted transplantation in children. This clonotype was seen a few times. V lost 4 bases to trimming and J lost 1 base, with 12 bases between them. The CDR3 extends over 14 amino acids. Germline CDR1 and CDR2: SGHDT and YYEEEE. TCRbeta library construction was performed incorporating unique molecular identifiers. In TCRdb, the PCR reads were re-called with MiXCR into one record per CDR3 protein. The sample includes over 550,000 distinct CDR3 sequences, about 10% of them seen just once. The sequenced sample was PBMCs from the stem cell graft donor, obtained from the stem cell graft. The chain couples TRBV5-6 to TRBJ2-7; a weak D match, TRBD2 (6 bases). The TCR was taken from a human donor who donated a stem cell graft to a child with acute myeloid leukemia. The CDR3 nucleotides read TGTGCCAGCAGCCGACGCGGGACGTCCTACGAGCAGTACTTC. As protein: CASSRRGTSYEQYF.